The T cell receptor (beta chain) described here comes from a study of cytomegalovirus exposure and HLA in healthy donors. The PCR ran on 60 Vbeta and 13 Jbeta primers. Data came from immunoSEQ multiplex PCR; TCRdb stores just in-frame clones and leaves some out. The data hold about 160,000 clones, with 79% observed a single time. Germline V gene sequence: CDR1 WSHSY, CDR2 SAAADI. Deletions cut 6 bases from V and 5 bases from J, with 14 bases between. This CDR3 is 14 amino acids long. The sample comprised PBMCs. The clonotype comes from a middle-aged man in good health and CMV-seronegative. The chain carries TRBV10-2 and TRBJ2-1; D ambiguous. The CDR3 reads CASSDNDFDNEQFF. The CDR3 nucleotides read TGCGCCAGCAGCGATAACGACTTCGACAATGAGCAGTTCTTC.